The present T cell receptor (beta chain) was sequenced within a study of cytomegalovirus exposure and HLA in healthy donors. Germline CDR1 is MNHNS and CDR2 is SASEGT. This CDR3 has 13 residues. V lost 5 bases and J lost 3, with 11 bases in between. Overall study findings and caveats: Some TCR beta chains (roughly 160 of them) were listed as cytomegalovirus-associated. Most TCR sequences proved rare, with some public TCRs found in many donors.

Using immunoSEQ multiplex PCR, the repertoire was profiled, and TCRdb retains in-frame clones only, with some absent. This sample has some 170,000 clones; approximately 87% occur once, and the top ten carry under 7%. Regarding this clone: Its antigen is as yet unknown.

The sequencing sample was made of PBMCs. V gene TRBV6-1 combines with J gene TRBJ2-7, with D possibly being TRBD1 (6 bases). This TCR derives from a woman under 40 in good health and CMV-seronegative. The CDR3 sequence: CASSKDSHYEQYF. CDR3 bases: TGTGCCAGCAGTAAGGACAGCCACTACGAGCAGTACTTC.